This T cell receptor (beta chain) derives from a study of spatial heterogeneity in lung cancer. Study-wide results and limits: Ubiquitous expanded tumor TCRs showed up in blood more at resection than follow-up.

In its sample, this clonotype was seen many times. Its antigen is not identified. Every TCR cDNA molecule carried a tag that served as a unique molecular identifier. TCRdb re-called the 5' RACE reads with MiXCR, one entry per CDR3 protein. Of about 53,000 distinct CDR3 sequences listed, roughly 7% are singletons. Stated time point: sample taken at primary tumor resection. From tumor, nontumor lung or frozen PBMC, whole RNA was taken unsorted for sequencing. The donor population consisted of some 70 patients with untreated, early-stage non-small cell lung cancer. The specimen comprised PBMCs, sampled at surgery. This clonotype was sampled from a female donor with early-stage non-small cell lung cancer.

The CDR3 spells CASSSVGLRTDTQYF. The DNA for the CDR3 is TGTGCCAGTAGTAGCGTAGGACTCCGTACAGATACGCAGTATTTT. The genes are TRBV19 and TRBJ2-3, with D possibly being TRBD2 (5 bases). The CDR3 has 15 residues. Germline V gives CDR1 LNHDA, CDR2 SQIVND (reference sequence). Trimming took off 4 bases at V and 3 bases at J, with 14 bases between the two ends.